This T cell receptor (beta chain) was observed in a study of T cells expressing NK-cell markers. The CDR3 has 17 residues. CDR1 and CDR2 (germline): LGHDT, YNNKEL (reference sequence). For each CDR3 protein, TCRdb gives one entry from its re-call of the 5' RACE reads, without DNA. In all, the sample yields about 460,000 distinct CDR3 sequences. Sequencing was done on a sample of blood T cells: a sorted CD56 or NKG2C T cell subset, CD4+ or CD8+ T cells, or bulk PBMC T cells (not recorded which). This receptor was obtained from a woman between 45 and 60 years old in good health. J is TRBJ2-1 and V is TRBV3-1; no DNA is available, so the TRBD2 call from TCRdb remains unchecked. The CDR3 sequence: CASSTLAGGSSYNEQFF.